The clone carrying this T cell receptor (beta chain) was seen only a few times. Germline CDR1 reads LGHDT; CDR2 reads YNNKEL (reference sequence). The CDR3 runs to 14 residues. The V segment lost 2 bases and the J segment 4 bases; nucleotides outside the gene matches: 1. Some clones are missing from TCRdb's copy, which holds only in-frame ones; the method was immunoSEQ multiplex PCR. The table has approximately 170,000 clones, 90% seen once. The source of the sample is a study of control samples from healthy donors and cancer patients. Sequenced input: blood. The chain joins TRBV3-1 (or the pseudogene TRBV3-2) to TRBJ2-5; TRBD1 matches at 10 bases. The receptor comes from a woman between 50 and 59 years old in good health. The CDR3 sequence is CASSQWDRGETQYF. The CDR3 DNA reads TGTGCCAGCAGCCAATGGGACAGGGGAGAGACCCAGTACTTC.